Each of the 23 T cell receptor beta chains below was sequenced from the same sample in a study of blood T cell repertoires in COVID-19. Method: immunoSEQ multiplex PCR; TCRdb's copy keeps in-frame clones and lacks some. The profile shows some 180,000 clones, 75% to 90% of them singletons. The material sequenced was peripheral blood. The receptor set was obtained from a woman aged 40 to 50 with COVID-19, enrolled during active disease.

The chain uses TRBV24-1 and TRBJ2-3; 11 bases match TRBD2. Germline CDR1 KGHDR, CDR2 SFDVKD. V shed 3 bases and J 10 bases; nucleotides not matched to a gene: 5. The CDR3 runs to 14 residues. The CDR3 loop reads CATSDGLAGGAQYF. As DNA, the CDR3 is TGTGCCACCAGTGATGGACTAGCGGGCGGCGCGCAGTATTTT.

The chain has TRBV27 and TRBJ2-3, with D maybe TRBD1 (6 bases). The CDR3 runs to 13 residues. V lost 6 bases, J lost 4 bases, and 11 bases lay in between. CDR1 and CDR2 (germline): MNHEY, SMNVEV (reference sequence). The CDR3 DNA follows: TGTGCCAGCAGCCTACAGGGACCAGATACGCAGTATTTT. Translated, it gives CASSLQGPDTQYF.

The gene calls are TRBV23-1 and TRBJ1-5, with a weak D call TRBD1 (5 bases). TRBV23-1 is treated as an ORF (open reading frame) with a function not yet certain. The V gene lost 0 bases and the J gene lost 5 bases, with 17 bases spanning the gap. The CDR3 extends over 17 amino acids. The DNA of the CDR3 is TGCGCCAGCAGTCAATCGCGGGGGGACTCTAGGGATCAGCCCCAGCATTTT. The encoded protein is CASSQSRGDSRDQPQHF.

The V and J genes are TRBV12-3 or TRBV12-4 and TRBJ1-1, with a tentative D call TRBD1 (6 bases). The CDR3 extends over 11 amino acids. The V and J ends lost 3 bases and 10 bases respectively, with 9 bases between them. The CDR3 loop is CASSFGGSAFF. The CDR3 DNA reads TGTGCCAGCAGTTTTGGGGGCTCAGCTTTCTTT.

CDR3 in DNA: TGTGCCAGCAGCCCGACTAGCGGGAGGGCCAGGGGGGCCAACGTCCTGACTTTC. The encoded protein is CASSPTSGRARGANVLTF. The V call is TRBV28, the J call TRBJ2-6, with TRBD2 identical over 14 bases. The CDR3 is 18 residues long. The germline gives CDR1 MDHEN, CDR2 SYDVKM. V lost 6 bases, J lost 4 bases, and 8 bases stayed unmatched.

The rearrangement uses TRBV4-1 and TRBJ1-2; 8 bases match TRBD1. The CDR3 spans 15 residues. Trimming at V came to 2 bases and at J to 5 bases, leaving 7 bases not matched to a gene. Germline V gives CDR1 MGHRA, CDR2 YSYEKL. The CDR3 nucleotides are TGCGCCAGCAGCCAACTCGGACAGGGTGGGTATGGCTACACCTTC. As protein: CASSQLGQGGYGYTF.

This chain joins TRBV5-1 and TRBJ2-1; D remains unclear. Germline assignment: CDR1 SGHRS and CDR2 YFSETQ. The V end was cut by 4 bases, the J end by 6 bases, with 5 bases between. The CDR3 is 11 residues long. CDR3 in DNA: TGCGCCAGCAGCCCGTCCAATGAGCAGTTCTTC. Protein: CASSPSNEQFF.

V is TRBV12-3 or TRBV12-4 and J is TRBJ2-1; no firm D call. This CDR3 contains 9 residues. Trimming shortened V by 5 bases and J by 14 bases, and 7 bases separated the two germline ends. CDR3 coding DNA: TGTGCCAGCAGTCCTCCCGAGTTCTTC. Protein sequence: CASSPPEFF.

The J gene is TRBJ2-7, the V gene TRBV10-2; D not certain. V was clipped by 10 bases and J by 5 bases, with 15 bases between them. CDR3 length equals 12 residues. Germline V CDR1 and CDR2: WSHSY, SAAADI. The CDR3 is CATLRVGDEQYF. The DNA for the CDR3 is TGCGCCACCCTAAGAGTGGGCGACGAGCAGTACTTC.

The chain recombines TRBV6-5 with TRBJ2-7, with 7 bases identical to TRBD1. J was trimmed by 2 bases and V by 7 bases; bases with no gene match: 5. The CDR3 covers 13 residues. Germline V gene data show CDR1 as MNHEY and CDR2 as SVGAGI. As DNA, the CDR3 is TGTGCCAGCACCGGACAGGTCACCTACGAGCAGTACTTC. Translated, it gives CASTGQVTYEQYF.

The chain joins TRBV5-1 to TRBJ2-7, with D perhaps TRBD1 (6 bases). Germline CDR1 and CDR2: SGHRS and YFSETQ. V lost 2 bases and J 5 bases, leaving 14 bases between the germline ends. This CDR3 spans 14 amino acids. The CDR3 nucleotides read TGCGCCAGCAGCTTCACGGCAGGGGATCACGAGCAGTACTTC. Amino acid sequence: CASSFTAGDHEQYF.

The CDR3 nucleotides are TGTGCCAGCAGTTTTAGCGGGAGTCTCGCAGATACGCAGTATTTT. Translated, it gives CASSFSGSLADTQYF. This sequence joins TRBV28 and TRBJ2-3; 9 bases are shared with TRBD2. From germline, CDR1 is MDHEN and CDR2 SYDVKM. This CDR3 contains 15 residues. V lost 3 bases, J lost 4 bases, and 5 bases stayed unmatched.

CDR3 in DNA: TGCGCCAGCAGTGAGGGACAGGCAGGAAGGGTGCAGTACTTC. Amino acid sequence: CASSEGQAGRVQYF. The genes are TRBV10-1 and TRBJ2-7; TRBD1 aligns across 7 bases. The length of the CDR3 is 14 residues. J gave up 9 bases and V 2 bases, and 10 bases lay outside the gene matches. Germline V CDR1 and CDR2: WNHNN, SYGVQD (reference sequence).

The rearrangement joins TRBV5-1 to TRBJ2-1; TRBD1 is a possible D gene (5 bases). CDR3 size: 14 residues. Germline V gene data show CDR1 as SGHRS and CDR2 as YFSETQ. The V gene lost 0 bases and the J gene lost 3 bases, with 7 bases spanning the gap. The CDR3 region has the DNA TGCGCCAGCAGCTTGGTGGACAACTACAATGAGCAGTTCTTC. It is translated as CASSLVDNYNEQFF. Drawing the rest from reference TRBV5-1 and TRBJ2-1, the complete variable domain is KAGVTQTPRYLIKTRGQQVTLSCSPISGHRSVSWYQQTPGQGLQFLFEYFSETQRNKGNFPGRFSGRQFSNSRSEMNVSTLELGDSALYLCASSLVDNYNEQFFGPGTRLTVL.

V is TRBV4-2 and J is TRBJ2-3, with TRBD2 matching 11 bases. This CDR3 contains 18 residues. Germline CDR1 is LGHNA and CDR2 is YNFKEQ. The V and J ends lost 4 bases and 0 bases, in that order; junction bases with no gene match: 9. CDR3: CASSPLSWTSGSTDTQYF. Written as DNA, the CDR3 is TGTGCCAGCAGCCCGCTTAGCTGGACTAGCGGGAGCACAGATACGCAGTATTTT.

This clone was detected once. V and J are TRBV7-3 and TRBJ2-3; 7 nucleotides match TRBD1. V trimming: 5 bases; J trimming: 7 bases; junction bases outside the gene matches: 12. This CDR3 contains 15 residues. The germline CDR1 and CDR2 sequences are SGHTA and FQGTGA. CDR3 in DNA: TGTGCCAGCAGCCCGTTGGGACAGTCGCTGTATACGCAGTATTTT. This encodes CASSPLGQSLYTQYF.

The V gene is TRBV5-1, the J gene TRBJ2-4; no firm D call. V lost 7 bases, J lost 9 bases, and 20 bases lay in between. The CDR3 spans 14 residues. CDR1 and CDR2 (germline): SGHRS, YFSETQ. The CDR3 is CASAPAAGSPIQYF. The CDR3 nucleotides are TGCGCCAGCGCGCCCGCCGCCGGGTCTCCCATTCAGTACTTC.

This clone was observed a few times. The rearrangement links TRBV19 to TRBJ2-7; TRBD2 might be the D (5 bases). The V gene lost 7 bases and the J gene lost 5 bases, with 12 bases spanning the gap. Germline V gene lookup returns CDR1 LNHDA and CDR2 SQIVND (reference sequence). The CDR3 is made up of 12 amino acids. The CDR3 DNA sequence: TGTGCCAGTACCAACTCCGGGGACGAGCAGTACTTC. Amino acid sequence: CASTNSGDEQYF.

This chain's CDR3 is CASSISATNEKLFF. CDR3 coding DNA: TGTGCCAGTAGTATATCTGCAACTAATGAAAAACTGTTTTTT. The V call is TRBV19, the J call TRBJ1-4; D uncertain. V was shortened by 2 bases and J by 0 bases, with 4 bases between the two germline ends. Germline assignment: CDR1 LNHDA and CDR2 SQIVND (reference sequence). The CDR3 is 14 residues long.

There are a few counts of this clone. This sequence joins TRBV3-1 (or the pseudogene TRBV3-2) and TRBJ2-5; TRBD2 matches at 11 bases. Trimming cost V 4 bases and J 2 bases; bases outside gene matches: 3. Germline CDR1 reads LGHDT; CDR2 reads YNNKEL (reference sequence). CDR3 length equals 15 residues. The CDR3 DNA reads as TGTGCCAGCAGCCCGACTAGCGGGGCGCAAGAGACCCAGTACTTC. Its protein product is CASSPTSGAQETQYF.

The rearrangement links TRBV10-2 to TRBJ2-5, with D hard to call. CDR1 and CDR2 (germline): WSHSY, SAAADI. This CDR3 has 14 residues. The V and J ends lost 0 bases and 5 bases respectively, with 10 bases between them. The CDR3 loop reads CASSESTIRETQYF. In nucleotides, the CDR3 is TGCGCCAGCAGTGAGTCAACCATTCGGGAGACCCAGTACTTC.

The CDR3 region has the DNA TGCGCCAGCAGCCATCCAGACGAGCGGGGAGCTTTTGAGCAGTTCTTC. Protein sequence: CASSHPDERGAFEQFF. The chain uses TRBV5-1 and TRBJ2-1, with TRBD2 identical over 7 bases. CDR1 and CDR2 (germline): SGHRS, YFSETQ. This CDR3 spans 16 amino acids. V shed 4 bases, J shed 9 bases, and the junction held 16 bases outside the gene matches.

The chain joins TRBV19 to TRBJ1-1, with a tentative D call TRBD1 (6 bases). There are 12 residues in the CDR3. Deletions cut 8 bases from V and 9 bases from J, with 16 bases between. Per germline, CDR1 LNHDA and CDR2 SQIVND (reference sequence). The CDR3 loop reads CASGAGGQKAFF. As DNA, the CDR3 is TGTGCCAGTGGGGCTGGGGGCCAGAAAGCTTTCTTT.